This T cell receptor beta chain was obtained from a study of T cell responses to AZD1222 COVID-19 vaccine (dated by TCRdb to the early 2020s). For context, the study as a whole: Because spike-specific TCR depth and breadth did not differ between the two schedules, AZD1222 recipients who got a second dose at roughly 4 weeks were pooled with those who got a second dose at roughly 12 weeks. Trial participants were enrolled by age into 18-55, 56-69 and 70-plus year subgroups, with 148, 28 and 57 TCR-sequenced participants respectively. A total of about 240 trial participants underwent TCR sequencing, of whom some 210 received two doses of AZD1222 and around 25 received two doses of the MenACWY control vaccine.

The CDR3 regions of human TCRbeta chains were analyzed by immunosequencing. On the authors' methods: Repertoire TCRs were checked for matches against a reference library of SARS-CoV-2-specific TCRs that had been generated using the MIRA antigen-specificity platform. Breadth was defined as the fraction of unique TCRs that were SARS-CoV-2-associated. Depth was defined as the fraction of total T cells that were SARS-CoV-2-associated. Using the MIRA data, each spike-specific TCR was assigned both to the spike region to which the TCR was reactive and to a CD4 or CD8 class. Log10-transformed breadth and depth values were compared by one-way ANOVA with Sidak's multiple comparisons tests. TCRdb carries this immuneACCESS record with in-frame sequences only. Its versions omit some clonotypes, under half of them owing to an unresolved V gene in the studies checked, with the rest unexplained. The V and J calls and clone size are taken from that table; D and trimming were inferred from the DNA. Present in this sample are about 180,000 clones, about 89% of which were seen just once. The ten biggest clones cover under 2.5% of the sample.

This clone appeared a single time. Which antigen it targets is not known. Per-base quality was not reported, and no clone a single base away is much larger than it. The time point label here, explained by the study, means: baseline before first vaccination. Vaccinee samples came from UK trials COV001 and COV002, including a single-blind randomized controlled phase 2/3 trial of AZD1222 (ChAdOx1 nCoV-19) in healthy adults. For TCRbeta chain sequencing, PBMC samples were collected from trial participants at day 0 and at day 28 after the second dose. What the authors observed across the whole study: Epitopes outside the regions mutated in the B.1.351 and B.1.1.7 variants were reportedly recognized by nearly half of the unique spike-specific TCRs. CD4 TCRs associated with the vaccine covered the entire spike protein, and the dominant responses were in regions 160-218 and 743-854. Conclusions about previously exposed vaccinees were limited because only six AZD1222 recipients were SARS-CoV-2 seropositive at baseline. The 56-69-year group was small, and its depth increase did not reach significance, likely because of low power. After two AZD1222 doses, spike-specific TCR breadth and depth were significantly higher than at day 0 and than in MenACWY recipients. Most participants were white British and females outnumbered males, and the authors suggested that clonal diversity may have been underestimated. Because no day 14 peak-response samples were available, the repertoires could be characterized only after the peak T cell response.

V loses 2 bases, J loses 2 bases, and the germline ends lie 13 bases apart. The CDR3 has 15 amino acids, counting the end cysteine and phenylalanine. CDR3 DNA is the only sequence kept; it has 45 bases, read in frame from the first base. CDR1 and CDR2, looked up from the germline V gene, are MNHEY and SVGEGT. This sequence uses TRBV6-2 or TRBV6-3 and TRBJ2-7; TRBD1 is a possible D gene, resting on 5 matching bases. Sequenced material: peripheral blood, taken on day 0 of AZD1222 vaccination. The receptor's source is an adult in good health. The nucleotide sequence reads as follows: TGTGCCAGCAGTTACCCATACAGGAGAACCTACGAGCAGTACTTC. The encoded protein is CASSYPYRRTYEQYF.